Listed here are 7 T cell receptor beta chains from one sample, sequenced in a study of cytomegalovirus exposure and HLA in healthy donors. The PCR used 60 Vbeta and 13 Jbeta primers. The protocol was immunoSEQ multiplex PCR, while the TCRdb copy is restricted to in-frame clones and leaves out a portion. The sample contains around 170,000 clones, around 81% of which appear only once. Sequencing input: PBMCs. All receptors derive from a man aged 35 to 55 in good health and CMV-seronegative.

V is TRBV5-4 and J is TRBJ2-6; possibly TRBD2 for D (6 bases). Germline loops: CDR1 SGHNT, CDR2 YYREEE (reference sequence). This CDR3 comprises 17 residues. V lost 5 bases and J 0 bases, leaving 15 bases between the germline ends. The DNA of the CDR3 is TGTGCCAGCAGTCTGAGGGGCGGGAACTCTGGGGCCAACGTCCTGACTTTC. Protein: CASSLRGGNSGANVLTF. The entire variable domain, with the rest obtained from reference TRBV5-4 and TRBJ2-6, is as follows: ETGVTQSPTHLIKTRGQQVTLRCSSQSGHNTVSWYQQALGQGPQFIFQYYREEENGRGNFPPRFSGLQFPNYSSELNVNALELDDSALYLCASSLRGGNSGANVLTFGAGSRLTVL.

CDR3 protein: CATSRGGWDEQFF. CDR3 in DNA: TGTGCCACCAGCAGAGGAGGGTGGGATGAGCAGTTCTTC. The chain links TRBV15 to TRBJ2-1, with D possibly being TRBD2 (5 bases). Germline values: CDR1 LNHNV, CDR2 YYDKDF (reference sequence). The CDR3 consists of 13 residues. The V end was cut by 1 base, the J end by 8 bases, with 9 bases between.

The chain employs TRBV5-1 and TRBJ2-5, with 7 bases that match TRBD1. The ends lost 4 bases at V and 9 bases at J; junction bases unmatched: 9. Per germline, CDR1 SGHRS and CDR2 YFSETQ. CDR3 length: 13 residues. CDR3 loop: CASSPGQPWSQYF. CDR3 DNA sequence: TGCGCCAGCAGCCCGGGACAGCCCTGGTCCCAGTACTTC.

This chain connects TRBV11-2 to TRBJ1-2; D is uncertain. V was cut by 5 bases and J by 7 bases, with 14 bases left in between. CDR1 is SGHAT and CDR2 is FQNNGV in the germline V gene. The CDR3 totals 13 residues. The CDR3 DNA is TGTGCCAGCAGCCCGGGGAGGGCGGTTGGCTACACCTTC. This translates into CASSPGRAVGYTF.

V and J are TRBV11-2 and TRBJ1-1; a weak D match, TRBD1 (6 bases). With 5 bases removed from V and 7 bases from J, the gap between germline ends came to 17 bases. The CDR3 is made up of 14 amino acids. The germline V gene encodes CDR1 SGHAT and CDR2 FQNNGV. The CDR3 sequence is CASSLSRGGLEAFF. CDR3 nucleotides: TGTGCCAGCAGCCTTTCCCGGGGGGGCCTTGAAGCTTTCTTT.

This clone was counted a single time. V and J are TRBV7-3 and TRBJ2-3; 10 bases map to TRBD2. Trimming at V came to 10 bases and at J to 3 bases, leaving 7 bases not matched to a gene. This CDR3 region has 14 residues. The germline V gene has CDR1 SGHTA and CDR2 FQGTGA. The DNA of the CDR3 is TGTGCCACGCAAGCGGGAGGGCCGACAGATACGCAGTATTTT. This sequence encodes CATQAGGPTDTQYF.

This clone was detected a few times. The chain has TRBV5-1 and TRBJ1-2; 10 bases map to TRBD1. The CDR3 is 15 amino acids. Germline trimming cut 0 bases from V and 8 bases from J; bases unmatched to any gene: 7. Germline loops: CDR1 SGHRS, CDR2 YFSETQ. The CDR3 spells CASSLALGTGDGYTF. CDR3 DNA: TGCGCCAGCAGCTTGGCCCTTGGGACAGGGGACGGCTACACCTTC.